This T cell receptor (beta chain) came from a study of graft-versus-host responses after intestinal transplantation. The wider study: Anti-thymocyte globulin induction preceded approximately three years of tacrolimus and steroid maintenance in all recipients.

Study-wide results and caveats: The presence of high graft-versus-host to host-versus-graft clonal ratios in allografts characterized patients with graft-donor T cell macrochimerism. Early post-transplant HvG declines were associated with peak circulating GvH clone levels. The recipient marrow held GvH clones, and some of them showed up first in ileum or blood.

Notes on this clone: Its antigen is currently unknown. This CDR3 is also generated by other DNA sequences in the sample.

Using immunoSEQ multiplex PCR, the repertoire was profiled, and TCRdb retains in-frame clones only, with some absent. The sample consists of 25,000 to 35,000 clones, about three quarters of them appearing once. The CDR3 has 13 residues. Trimming took off 6 bases at V and 0 bases at J, with 6 bases between the two ends. Germline CDR1 WSHSY, CDR2 SAAADI. Graft tissue was processed to release intraepithelial and lamina propria lymphocytes. The V and J genes are TRBV10-2 and TRBJ1-5; D not resolved. The source is a human patient who received an intestinal transplant, so some T cells may come from the graft donor. Source: ileum tissue, taken 98 days after intestinal transplantation. The CDR3 DNA is TGCGCCAGCAGAACAGATAGCAATCAGCCCCAGCATTTT. Encoded protein: CASRTDSNQPQHF.